These 27 T cell receptor beta chains share one sample of origin, sequenced in a study of patients and donors after allogeneic stem cell transplantation. TCRdb analysed the RT-PCR reads with MiXCR anew, one entry per CDR3 protein. Of approximately 98,000 distinct CDR3 sequences listed, less than 45% were seen once; the top ten hold more than 25%. Sample: blood, either unsorted or a sorted T cell fraction (not recorded which). Source of these receptors: a human donor who was either an allogeneic HSCT recipient or a stem cell or donor lymphocyte infusion donor (not recorded which). It is not recorded whose cells these are; they may come from a transplant donor.

This clonotype was detected only a few times. V usage is TRBV4-3 and J usage is TRBJ1-6, with D possibly matching TRBD1 (5 bases). V gave up 1 base and J gave up 9 bases, with 16 bases separating them. The CDR3 extends over 16 amino acids. Germline V gene sequence: CDR1 LGHNA, CDR2 YSLEER. The CDR3 coding sequence is TGCGCCAGCAGCCAAGCTGGGACCCATATCGGTTCACCCCTCCACTTT. Protein sequence: CASSQAGTHIGSPLHF.

This clonotype was found many times. The rearrangement uses TRBV12-3 or TRBV12-4 and TRBJ1-1; the D is unclear. This CDR3 contains 13 residues. Trimming took 4 bases from V and 1 from J, leaving 7 bases between them. The CDR3 is CASSYRPNTEAFF. The CDR3 coding sequence is TGTGCCAGCAGTTACCGGCCGAACACTGAAGCTTTCTTT.

The chain carries TRBV12-3 or TRBV12-4 and TRBJ1-4; 8 bases fit TRBD1. V lost 5 bases and J lost 10; bases outside the gene matches: 6. This CDR3 comprises 13 residues. The CDR3 sequence is CASSGGQGRKLFF. CDR3 nucleotide sequence: TGTGCCAGCAGTGGAGGACAGGGAAGAAAACTGTTTTTT.

The J gene is TRBJ2-5, the V gene TRBV6-5; 11 bases align to TRBD1. This CDR3 region has 14 residues. V was pared by 4 bases and J by 7 bases, with 5 bases of the junction left unmatched. Germline values: CDR1 MNHEY, CDR2 SVGAGI. CDR3 sequence (DNA): TGTGCCAGCAGTTCGGGACAGGGGGGTTCGACCCAGTACTTC. Protein: CASSSGQGGSTQYF.

This clonotype was recorded a few times. This chain uses TRBV20-1 with TRBJ1-2, with 7 bases aligning to TRBD1. CDR1 is DFQATT and CDR2 is SNEGSKA in the germline V gene (reference sequence). This CDR3 is built from 13 residues. V was pared by 6 bases and J by 1 base, with 5 bases of the junction left unmatched. This CDR3 reads CSAIRQGNYGYTF. The CDR3 coding sequence is TGCAGTGCCATTAGACAGGGTAACTATGGCTACACCTTC.

This clonotype was detected a few times. This chain links TRBV9 with TRBJ2-6; no firm D call. There are 14 residues in the CDR3. Germline loops: CDR1 SGDLS, CDR2 YYNGEE. Trimming took off 0 bases at V and 0 bases at J, with 1 base between the two ends. This CDR3 is CASSVVSGANVLTF. CDR3 sequence (DNA): TGTGCCAGCAGCGTAGTCTCTGGGGCCAACGTCCTGACTTTC.

The V gene is TRBV5-1, the J gene TRBJ2-5; 12 nucleotides line up with TRBD2. The CDR3 spans 14 residues. CDR1 and CDR2 from the germline V gene are SGHRS and YFSETQ. The V and J ends lost 6 bases and 5 bases, in that order; junction bases with no gene match: 5. The CDR3 nucleotides are TGCGCCAGCAAGACTAGCGGGAGTTCGGAGACCCAGTACTTC. Amino acids: CASKTSGSSETQYF. Supplemented by reference TRBV5-1 and TRBJ2-5, the full variable domain reads KAGVTQTPRYLIKTRGQQVTLSCSPISGHRSVSWYQQTPGQGLQFLFEYFSETQRNKGNFPGRFSGRQFSNSRSEMNVSTLELGDSALYLCASKTSGSSETQYFGPGTRLLVL.

The rearrangement joins TRBV5-5 to TRBJ2-1; D remains ambiguous. V was cut by 7 bases and J by 7 bases, with 6 bases left in between. The CDR3 runs to 10 residues. In germline, CDR1 is SGHKS, CDR2 YYEKEE (reference sequence). For the CDR3, the DNA is TGTGCCAGCCCCCGGAATGAGCAGTTCTTC. It yields the protein CASPRNEQFF.

This clonotype was counted between two and nine times. V usage is TRBV20-1 and J usage is TRBJ1-5, with D unclear. The ends were cut back, 6 bases at V and 0 bases at J, with 12 bases in the middle. CDR3 length equals 14 residues. Germline CDR1 reads DFQATT; CDR2 reads SNEGSKA (reference sequence). Here the CDR3 DNA reads TGCAGTGCCGTCACAACGTATAGCAATCAGCCCCAGCATTTT. Amino acid sequence: CSAVTTYSNQPQHF.

Here the CDR3 reads CASSQLPGLAGGPYTGELFF. CDR3 DNA: TGCGCCAGCAGCCAACTACCGGGACTAGCGGGAGGGCCGTACACCGGGGAGCTGTTTTTT. This chain uses TRBV4-1 with TRBJ2-2, with 16 bases fitting TRBD2. This CDR3 is 20 amino acids long. Germline loops: CDR1 MGHRA, CDR2 YSYEKL. With 2 bases clipped from V and 3 bases from J, the junction kept 9 bases outside the gene matches.

In nucleotides, the CDR3 is TGTGCCAGCAGTTACTCGGGCGGACAGTACACAGATACGCAGTATTTT. Residues: CASSYSGGQYTDTQYF. This chain joins TRBV6-2 or TRBV6-3 and TRBJ2-3; possible D gene TRBD1, 6 bases. The CDR3 is 16 amino acids. Trimming stripped 0 bases from V and 2 bases from J, with 12 bases between. Germline lookup yields CDR1 MNHEY and CDR2 SVGEGT.

This clonotype was seen a handful of times. V and J are TRBV6-2 or TRBV6-3 and TRBJ1-5, with 8 nucleotides matching TRBD1. This CDR3 region has 14 residues. V shed 0 bases and J 7 bases; nucleotides not matched to a gene: 2. CDR1 MNHEY and CDR2 SVGEGT come from the germline V gene. The CDR3 region has the DNA TGTGCCAGCAGTTACTCCAGGACAGGGCAGCCCCAGCATTTT. This codes for CASSYSRTGQPQHF.

This clonotype was observed a handful of times. This chain uses TRBV29-1 with TRBJ2-1; unclear D gene. The V end lost 7 bases, the J end lost 9 bases, and 10 bases lay between the germline ends. Germline V CDR1 and CDR2: SQVTM, ANQGSEA. The CDR3 sequence is 10 residues long. CDR3 DNA sequence: TGCAGCGCGAGAGTTACTGAGCAGTTCTTC. Amino acid sequence: CSARVTEQFF.

This clonotype was counted only a few times. DNA of the CDR3: TGTGCCAGCAGCCAACAGAGGGGAACTGAAGCTTTCTTT. This sequence encodes CASSQQRGTEAFF. This sequence joins TRBV3-1 and TRBJ1-1, with a tentative D call TRBD1 (5 bases). Trimming took off 2 bases at V and 5 bases at J, with 9 bases between the two ends. Germline V gene sequence: CDR1 LGHDT, CDR2 YNNKEL (reference sequence). The CDR3 is made up of 13 amino acids.

The sample holds a few counts of this clonotype. V is TRBV27 and J is TRBJ1-2; possibly TRBD1 for D (5 bases). V dropped 9 bases and J dropped 2 bases, with 10 bases sitting between them. CDR1 MNHEY and CDR2 SMNVEV come from the germline V gene (reference sequence). The CDR3 runs 12 residues. The CDR3 bases are TGTGCCAGGCCGGGACTCAACTATGGCTACACCTTC. Encoded protein: CARPGLNYGYTF.

This clonotype showed up just a few times. The chain has TRBV6-2 or TRBV6-3 and TRBJ2-1; D not resolved. The CDR3 runs 13 residues. Germline V gene lookup returns CDR1 MNHEY and CDR2 SVGEGT. The ends were cut back, 11 bases at V and 12 bases at J, with 23 bases in the middle. CDR3 DNA sequence: TGTGCCGTTAGACCCAAGGTTCATGGTACGCAGTTCTTC. It yields the protein CAVRPKVHGTQFF.

The table lists this clonotype with a few counts. V and J are TRBV2 and TRBJ1-5; 7 nucleotides align to TRBD1. In germline, CDR1 is SNHLY, CDR2 FYNNEI. With 6 bases clipped from V and 1 base from J, the junction kept 3 bases outside the gene matches. The length of the CDR3 is 14 residues. The DNA of the CDR3 is TGTGCCAGCAGGGACAGGATAAGCAATCAGCCCCAGCATTTT. Amino acid sequence: CASRDRISNQPQHF. The full variable domain, its missing parts supplied by reference TRBV2 and TRBJ1-5, is EPEVTQTPSHQVTQMGQEVILRCVPISNHLYFYWYRQILGQKVEFLVSFYNNEISEKSEIFDDQFSVERPDGSNFTLKIRSTKLEDSAMYFCASRDRISNQPQHFGDGTRLSIL.

This clonotype has more than one count but fewer than ten. This CDR3 is CASSLDGSSGQPQHF. The CDR3, as DNA: TGCGCCAGCAGCTTGGACGGATCCTCAGGGCAGCCCCAGCATTTT. The chain joins TRBV5-1 to TRBJ1-5; D is perhaps TRBD1 (5 bases). The germline V gene encodes CDR1 SGHRS and CDR2 YFSETQ. V shed 0 bases and J shed 7 bases, with 14 bases lying between them. CDR3 length equals 15 residues.

V usage is TRBV2 and J usage is TRBJ2-1; 9 nucleotides match TRBD1. CDR1 SNHLY and CDR2 FYNNEI come from the germline V gene. This CDR3 contains 15 residues. Trimming at V came to 2 bases and at J to 8 bases, leaving 7 bases not matched to a gene. This CDR3 is CASSERDRVVHEQFF. In DNA, the CDR3 is TGTGCCAGCAGTGAACGGGACAGGGTGGTCCATGAGCAGTTCTTC. The full variable domain, completed using reference TRBV2 and TRBJ2-1, is EPEVTQTPSHQVTQMGQEVILRCVPISNHLYFYWYRQILGQKVEFLVSFYNNEISEKSEIFDDQFSVERPDGSNFTLKIRSTKLEDSAMYFCASSERDRVVHEQFFGPGTRLTVL.

The rearrangement uses TRBV7-2 and TRBJ2-4, with D perhaps TRBD1 (5 bases). The CDR3 is made up of 12 amino acids. Germline-derived CDR1 and CDR2 are SGHTA and FQGNSA. V lost 4 bases and J lost 6, with 7 bases in between. DNA for the CDR3: TGTGCCAGCAGCTGGACAAGAAACATTCAGTACTTC. This encodes CASSWTRNIQYF.

This clonotype has more than one count but fewer than ten. The chain employs TRBV4-1 and TRBJ1-5; D is unclear. In germline, CDR1 is MGHRA, CDR2 YSYEKL. The CDR3 is 15 residues long. The ends were cut back, 4 bases at V and 1 base at J, with 11 bases in the middle. The DNA for the CDR3 is TGCGCCAGCAGCCTTGCGAGCCAGAGCAATCAGCCCCAGCATTTT. It yields the protein CASSLASQSNQPQHF.

The J gene is TRBJ1-5, the V gene TRBV4-3, with no clear D. The CDR3 length is 14 residues. Per the germline V gene, CDR1 is LGHNA and CDR2 is YSLEER. Trimming pared 0 bases from V and 7 bases from J, leaving 10 bases between. The CDR3 DNA reads TGCGCCAGCAGCCAAGACCCCCGGAAACAGCCCCAGCATTTT. This encodes CASSQDPRKQPQHF.

This chain joins TRBV4-3 and TRBJ2-6; possibly TRBD1 for D (6 bases). The V gene lost 2 bases and the J gene lost 2 bases, with 10 bases spanning the gap. Germline V gives CDR1 LGHNA, CDR2 YSLEER. The CDR3 is 16 amino acids. The CDR3 DNA follows: TGCGCCAGCAGCCAACAATGGACAGCTGGGGCCAACGTCCTGACTTTC. Translated: CASSQQWTAGANVLTF.

The chain has TRBV7-2 and TRBJ2-1, with D perhaps TRBD2 (6 bases). This CDR3 contains 16 residues. V gave up 2 bases and J gave up 6 bases, with 17 bases separating them. Germline CDR1 reads SGHTA; CDR2 reads FQGNSA. The CDR3 sequence is CASSLPRLVGGNEQFF. Written as DNA, the CDR3 is TGTGCCAGCAGCTTACCCCGACTAGTGGGTGGCAATGAGCAGTTCTTC.

The J gene is TRBJ2-1, the V gene TRBV7-2, with D perhaps being TRBD1 or TRBD2 (5 bases each). Germline assignment: CDR1 SGHTA and CDR2 FQGNSA. This CDR3 has 15 residues. Trimming stripped 5 bases from V and 0 bases from J, with 11 bases between. CDR3: CASSLGTPSYNEQFF. DNA for the CDR3: TGTGCCAGCAGCCTAGGGACCCCCTCCTACAATGAGCAGTTCTTC. Drawing the rest from reference TRBV7-2 and TRBJ2-1, the complete variable domain is GAGVSQSPSNKVTEKGKDVELRCDPISGHTALYWYRQSLGQGLEFLIYFQGNSAPDKSGLPSDRFSAERTGGSVSTLTIQRTQQEDSAVYLCASSLGTPSYNEQFFGPGTRLTVL.

The genes are TRBV29-1 and TRBJ2-3; 7 bases agree with TRBD2. Looked up from germline, CDR1 is SQVTM and CDR2 is ANQGSEA. This CDR3 spans 10 amino acids. After removal of 7 bases from V and 6 bases from J, the junction contained 1 base not matched to a gene. The chain's CDR3 is CSAGGDTQYF. CDR3 nucleotides: TGCAGCGCCGGGGGGGATACGCAGTATTTT.

Ten or more counts support this clonotype. The rearrangement uses TRBV27 and TRBJ2-5; tentatively, D is TRBD1 (5 bases). The CDR3 has 14 residues. The V end lost 5 bases, the J end lost 2 bases, and 12 bases lay between the germline ends. Germline values: CDR1 MNHEY, CDR2 SMNVEV (reference sequence). In DNA, the CDR3 is TGTGCCAGCAGTACCCTAGACAGACAAGAGACCCAGTACTTC. This gives the protein CASSTLDRQETQYF.